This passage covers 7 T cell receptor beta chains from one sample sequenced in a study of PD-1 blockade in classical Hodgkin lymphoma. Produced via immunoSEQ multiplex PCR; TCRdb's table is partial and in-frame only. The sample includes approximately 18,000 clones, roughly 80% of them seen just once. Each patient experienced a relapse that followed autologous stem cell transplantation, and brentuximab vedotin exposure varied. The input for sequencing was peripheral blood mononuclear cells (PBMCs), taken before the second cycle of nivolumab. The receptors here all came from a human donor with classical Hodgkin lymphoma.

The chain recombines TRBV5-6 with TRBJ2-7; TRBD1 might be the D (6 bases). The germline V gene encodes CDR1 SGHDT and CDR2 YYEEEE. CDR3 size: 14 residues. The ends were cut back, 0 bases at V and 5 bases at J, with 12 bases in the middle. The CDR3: CASSLAGAINEQYF. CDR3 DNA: TGTGCCAGCAGCTTGGCAGGGGCTATTAACGAGCAGTACTTC.

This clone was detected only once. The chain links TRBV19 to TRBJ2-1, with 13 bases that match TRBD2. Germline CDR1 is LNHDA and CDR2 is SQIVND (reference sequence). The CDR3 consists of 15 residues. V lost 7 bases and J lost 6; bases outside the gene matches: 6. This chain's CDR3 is CASNVGTSGVNEQFF. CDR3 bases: TGTGCCAGTAATGTAGGGACTAGCGGGGTCAATGAGCAGTTCTTC.

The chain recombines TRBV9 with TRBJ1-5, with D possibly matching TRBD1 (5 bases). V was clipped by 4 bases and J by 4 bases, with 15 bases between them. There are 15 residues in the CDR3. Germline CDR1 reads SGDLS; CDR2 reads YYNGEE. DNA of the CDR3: TGTGCCAGCAGCAAGGGGACGATTGGGAATCAGCCCCAGCATTTT. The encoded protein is CASSKGTIGNQPQHF.

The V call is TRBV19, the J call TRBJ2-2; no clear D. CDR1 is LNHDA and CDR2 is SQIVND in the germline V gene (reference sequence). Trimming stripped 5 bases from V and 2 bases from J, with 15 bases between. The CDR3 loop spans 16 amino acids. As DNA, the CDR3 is TGTGCCAGTAGTCCCTGGCCGGGCTTAAACACCGGGGAGCTGTTTTTT. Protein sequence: CASSPWPGLNTGELFF.

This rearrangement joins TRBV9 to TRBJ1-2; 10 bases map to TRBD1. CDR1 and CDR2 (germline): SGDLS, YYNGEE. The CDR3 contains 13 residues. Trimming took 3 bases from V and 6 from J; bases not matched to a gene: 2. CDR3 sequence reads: CASSAGTGDGYTF. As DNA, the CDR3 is TGTGCCAGCAGCGCCGGGACAGGGGATGGCTACACCTTC.

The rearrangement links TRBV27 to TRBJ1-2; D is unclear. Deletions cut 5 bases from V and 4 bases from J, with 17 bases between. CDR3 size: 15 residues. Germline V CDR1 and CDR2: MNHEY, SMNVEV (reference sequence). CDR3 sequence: CASSTGSSWVYGYTF. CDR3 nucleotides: TGTGCCAGCAGTACCGGGTCCTCTTGGGTCTATGGCTACACCTTC.

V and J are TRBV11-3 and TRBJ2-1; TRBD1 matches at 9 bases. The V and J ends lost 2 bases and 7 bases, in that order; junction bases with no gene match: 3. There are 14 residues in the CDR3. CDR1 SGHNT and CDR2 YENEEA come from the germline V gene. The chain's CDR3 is CASSLPGQGNEQFF. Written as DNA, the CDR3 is TGTGCCAGCAGCTTACCGGGACAGGGAAATGAGCAGTTCTTC.